This is a list of T cell receptor beta chains from one sample in a study of response to subunit inactivated influenza vaccine. TCRdb ran MiXCR on the RT-PCR reads and lists one entry per CDR3 protein. The sample consists of roughly 710,000 distinct CDR3 sequences, around 15% of them appearing once. The sample consisted of PBMCs from blood, taken about 14 days before vaccination. These receptor sequences come from a man aged 45-60 years who received an inactivated influenza vaccine. The CDR3 runs from the conserved cysteine through the conserved F or W. The order of the fields is J gene, V gene, clone size, D gene, CDR3 DNA, CDR3 protein. D genes are given only for firm matches. Not every row has a clone size; where given, it reads once, few, many or a size class.

>TRBJ1-5|TRBV12-3/TRBV12-4|NA|NA
TGTGCCAGCAGCTTAGAAGGAGGGCGAGTTTTTAATCAGCCCCAGCATTTT
CASSLEGGRVFNQPQHF
>TRBJ1-3|TRBV27|many|NA
TGTGCCAGCAGTTTAGGAGGGACTGGAAACACCATATATTTT
CASSLGGTGNTIYF
>TRBJ2-1|TRBV11-2|few|TRBD2
TGTGCCAGCAGCTTTACGTCTAGCGGGACGGTTGAGCAGTTCTTC
CASSFTSSGTVEQFF
>TRBJ2-5|TRBV7-6|few|TRBD1
TGTGCCAGCAGCGGGACCGGGACAGTCCAAGAGACCCAGTACTTC
CASSGTGTVQETQYF
>TRBJ2-7|TRBV3-1|few|NA
TGTGCCAGCAGCCAAGACAGGTGGTACGAGCAGTACTTC
CASSQDRWYEQYF
>TRBJ2-1|TRBV6-5|NA|NA
TGTGCCAGCAGTTACCTCCCCCCCGCGACAGACAATGAGCAGTTCTTC
CASSYLPPATDNEQFF
>TRBJ2-3|TRBV6-1|NA|NA
TGTGCCAGCAAGGACCGGGGTCTCACAGATACGCAGTATTTT
CASKDRGLTDTQYF
>TRBJ1-3|TRBV20-1|NA|NA
TGCAGTGCTACGGACCCCCTCTCTGGAAACACCATATATTTT
CSATDPLSGNTIYF
>TRBJ2-7|TRBV15|NA|TRBD1
TGTGCCACCAGCAGAGTGGCAGGGGGTGAATACGAGCAGTACTTC
CATSRVAGGEYEQYF
>TRBJ2-3|TRBV4-1|NA|TRBD2
TGCGCCAGCAGCCCACAGACTAGCGGGGCCACAGATACGCAGTATTTT
CASSPQTSGATDTQYF
>TRBJ2-7|TRBV5-1|many|TRBD1
TGCGCCAGCAGCTTGGGGGACAGCTTCTCCTACGAGCAGTACTTC
CASSLGDSFSYEQYF
>TRBJ1-4|TRBV5-5|NA|NA
TGTGCCAGCAGCTTGGAACGCGCCGCTAATGAAAAACTGTTTTTT
CASSLERAANEKLFF